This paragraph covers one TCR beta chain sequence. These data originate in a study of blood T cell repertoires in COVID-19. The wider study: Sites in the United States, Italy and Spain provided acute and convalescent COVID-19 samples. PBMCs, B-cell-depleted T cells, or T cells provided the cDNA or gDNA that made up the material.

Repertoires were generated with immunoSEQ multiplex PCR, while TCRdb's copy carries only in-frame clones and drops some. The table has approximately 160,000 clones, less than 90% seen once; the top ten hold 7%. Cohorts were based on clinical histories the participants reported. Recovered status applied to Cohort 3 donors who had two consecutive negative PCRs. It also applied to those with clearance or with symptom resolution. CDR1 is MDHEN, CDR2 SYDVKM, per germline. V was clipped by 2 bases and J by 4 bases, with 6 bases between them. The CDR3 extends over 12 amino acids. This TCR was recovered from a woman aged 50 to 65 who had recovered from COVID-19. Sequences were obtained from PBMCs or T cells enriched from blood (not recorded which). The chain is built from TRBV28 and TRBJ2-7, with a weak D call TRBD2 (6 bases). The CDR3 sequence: CASSLAGYEQYF. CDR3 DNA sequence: TGTGCCAGCAGTTTAGCGGGATACGAGCAGTACTTC. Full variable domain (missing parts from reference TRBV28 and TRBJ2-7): DVKVTQSSRYLVKRTGEKVFLECVQDMDHENMFWYRQDPGLGLRLIYFSYDVKMKEKGDIPEGYSVSREKKERFSLILESASTNQTSMYLCASSLAGYEQYFGPGTRLTVT.